This T cell receptor (beta chain) was sequenced in a study of a mutant IDH1 vaccine in newly diagnosed glioma. About the research overall: With temozolomide cycles, or 4-6 weeks after radiotherapy alone, vaccination was started. Standard pretreatment was either radiotherapy, temozolomide, or, for most, radiochemotherapy with temozolomide. V12 took place at week 35, and V13 at week 47.

This clone has just one count. Its antigen is unidentified. The sample's time point: week 35, safety follow-up. Each dose delivered 300 ug of mutant IDH1 20-mer peptide subcutaneously with imiquimod. TCRdb keeps only in-frame clones here, not all; method: immunoSEQ multiplex PCR. The repertoire consists of around 32,000 clones, with about four fifths occurring once and the leading ten covering around 7%. This CDR3 has 16 residues. Trimming removed 4 bases from V and 5 bases from J; junction bases left unmatched: 8. Germline CDR1 and CDR2: SGHKS and YYEKEE (reference sequence). Specimen: PBMCs, collected from a glioma patient whose treatment included an IDH1 peptide vaccine. The source is a woman aged 18-29 years with glioma. V usage is TRBV5-5 and J usage is TRBJ1-6, with 8 bases aligning to TRBD1. CDR3 sequence (DNA): TGTGCCAGCAGCACCCTACCGGACAGGGATAATTCACCCCTCCACTTT. Protein product: CASSTLPDRDNSPLHF. Drawing the rest from reference TRBV5-5 and TRBJ1-6, the complete variable domain is DAGVTQSPTHLIKTRGQQVTLRCSPISGHKSVSWYQQVLGQGPQFIFQYYEKEERGRGNFPDRFSARQFPNYSSELNVNALLLGDSALYLCASSTLPDRDNSPLHFGNGTRLTVT.